The clone carrying this T cell receptor (beta chain) showed up just a few times. Its target is not known. CDR1 SGHTA and CDR2 FQGNSA come from the germline V gene. The CDR3 sequence is 16 residues long. Between the trimmed V and J ends, which lost 2 bases and 4 bases, there was a span of 15 bases. This entry belongs to a study of CD8 T cells in ankylosing spondylitis. Overall study findings and caveats: Typical of ankylosing spondylitis blood, it appeared, was a TCR beta motif of eight highly homologous variants. Earlier studies detected some motif variants in reactive arthritis synovial fluid and blood. Reportedly, matched ankylosing spondylitis synovial fluid was significantly enriched for disease-linked clones.

As the method for making TCR beta libraries, quantitative 5'-RACE with molecular barcodes was used. TCRdb reprocessed the 5' RACE reads via MiXCR and lists one record per CDR3 protein. The sample holds about 330,000 distinct CDR3 sequences; less than 9.5% are singletons and the top ten take roughly 15%. J is TRBJ2-1 and V is TRBV7-2; TRBD2 is a possible D gene (6 bases). Sample: blood, either unsorted or a sorted T cell fraction (not recorded which). The receptor comes from a male donor with ankylosing spondylitis. CDR3 sequence reads: CASSLWLANTYNEQFF. The CDR3 DNA follows: TGTGCCAGCAGCTTATGGCTAGCGAATACATACAATGAGCAGTTCTTC.